The rows below give T cell receptor beta chains drawn from one sample of a study of early T cells in non-severe SARS-CoV-2 infection. TCRdb re-called the 5' RACE reads through MiXCR, storing one row per CDR3 protein. The data show roughly 29,000 distinct CDR3 sequences, approximately 6.6% seen once. The sample consisted of whole blood, taken at baseline. These receptor sequences come from an adult who was a healthcare worker with PCR-confirmed SARS-CoV-2 infection or an uninfected control (not recorded which). Both conserved end residues are part of each CDR3. The order of the fields is V gene, clone size, D gene, J gene, CDR3 protein, CDR3 DNA. The D gene is left open where the match is weak. Rows may omit the clone size; those that give it use once, few, many or a size class.

>TRBV10-1|many|NA|TRBJ1-6
CASSVGGSAPLHF
TGCGCCAGCAGTGTTGGAGGGTCGGCACCCCTCCACTTT
>TRBV7-9|many|NA|TRBJ1-2
CASSLYTGPNYGYTF
TGTGCCAGCAGCTTATACACCGGGCCTAACTATGGCTACACCTTC
>TRBV5-5|many|NA|TRBJ1-6
CASCVGEFSPLHF
TGTGCCAGTTGCGTGGGCGAATTTTCACCCCTCCACTTT
>TRBV2|many|TRBD1|TRBJ2-7
CASSEAPMGQNYEQYF
TGTGCCAGCAGTGAAGCGCCTATGGGACAGAACTACGAGCAGTACTTC
>TRBV13|few|TRBD2|TRBJ2-7
CASSLGGAGVAYEQYF
TGTGCCAGCAGCTTAGGGGGTGCGGGGGTGGCCTACGAGCAGTACTTC
>TRBV12-3/TRBV12-4|many|TRBD1|TRBJ1-2
CASSPGQNYGYTF
TGTGCCAGCAGTCCGGGACAGAACTATGGCTACACCTTC
>TRBV10-3|many|NA|TRBJ2-2
CAISESSPRSLNTGELFF
TGTGCCATCAGTGAGTCTTCGCCCAGGTCTCTTAACACCGGGGAGCTGTTTTTT
>TRBV28|many|NA|TRBJ2-7
CASSLSIYEQYF
TGTGCCAGCAGTTTATCTATCTACGAGCAGTACTTC
>TRBV12-3/TRBV12-4|many|TRBD1|TRBJ1-2
CASSLHRGRSDYGYTF
TGTGCCAGCAGTCTCCACAGGGGGCGATCCGACTATGGCTACACCTTC
>TRBV20-1|medium-sized|NA|TRBJ2-5
CSARAGSAQETQYF
TGCAGTGCTAGAGCTGGGTCAGCCCAAGAGACCCAGTACTTC
>TRBV18|many|TRBD1|TRBJ2-7
CASSPGTGAEQYF
TGTGCCAGCTCACCCGGGACAGGGGCCGAGCAGTACTTC
>TRBV7-6|many|TRBD1|TRBJ1-1
CASSRQGQALSEAFF
TGTGCCAGCAGCCGTCAGGGACAGGCCCTGAGTGAAGCTTTCTTT
>TRBV11-2|many|NA|TRBJ2-2
CASSFSRQDPTGELFF
TGTGCCAGCAGCTTCAGCCGACAGGATCCAACCGGGGAGCTGTTTTTT
>TRBV7-3|many|NA|TRBJ2-2
CASSSQGPGELFF
TGTGCCAGCAGCTCGCAGGGACCGGGGGAGCTGTTTTTT
>TRBV6-5|many|NA|TRBJ2-7
CASRFLASSYEQYF
TGTGCCAGCAGATTCCTTGCCAGCTCCTACGAGCAGTACTTC
>TRBV28|many|TRBD2|TRBJ2-1
CASSSPGLAGNEQFF
TGTGCCAGCAGTTCCCCTGGACTAGCGGGAAATGAGCAGTTCTTC
>TRBV3-1|many|NA|TRBJ1-2
CASSSWETSGYTF
TGTGCCAGCAGCTCCTGGGAGACAAGTGGCTACACCTTC
>TRBV30|many|TRBD1|TRBJ2-1
CAWSKAFGTGGRDEQFF
TGTGCCTGGAGCAAAGCCTTCGGGACAGGGGGCCGGGATGAGCAGTTCTTC
>TRBV12-3/TRBV12-4|few|NA|TRBJ2-3
CASRFRQDTQYF
TGTGCCAGCAGGTTCAGACAAGATACGCAGTATTTT
>TRBV12-3/TRBV12-4|few|NA|TRBJ2-1
CASSLNRPYNEQFF
TGTGCCAGCAGTTTGAATCGTCCCTACAATGAGCAGTTCTTC
>TRBV6-2/TRBV6-3|NA|NA|TRBJ1-5
CASSQGYREVEPQHF
TGTGCCAGCAGCCAGGGTTACAGGGAAGTGGAGCCCCAGCATTTT
>TRBV3-1|many|TRBD2|TRBJ2-1
CASSQFSGSSYNEQFF
TGTGCCAGCAGCCAGTTTAGCGGGAGCTCCTACAATGAGCAGTTCTTC
>TRBV4-1|many|NA|TRBJ1-5
CASSQGLVDANQPQHF
TGCGCCAGCAGCCAAGGGCTGGTGGATGCGAATCAGCCCCAGCATTTT
>TRBV6-5|many|TRBD2|TRBJ2-7
CASSYSPSGYEQYF
TGTGCCAGCAGTTACTCTCCTAGCGGCTACGAGCAGTACTTC
>TRBV11-2|many|NA|TRBJ1-3
CASSPLTGGNTIYF
TGTGCCAGCAGCCCCCTGACAGGTGGAAACACCATATATTTT
>TRBV12-3/TRBV12-4|many|NA|TRBJ1-5
CASSWGIEPQHF
TGTGCCAGCAGTTGGGGTATCGAGCCCCAGCATTTT
>TRBV7-2|few|NA|TRBJ2-2
CASSSDPRRELFF
TGTGCCAGCAGCTCGGACCCACGCCGGGAGCTGTTTTTT
>TRBV7-9|many|NA|TRBJ2-2
CASSLDVFSGELFF
TGTGCCAGCAGCTTAGACGTGTTTTCCGGGGAGCTGTTTTTT
>TRBV7-8|many|TRBD2|TRBJ2-7
CASSTTSGRPNSYEQYF
TGTGCCAGCAGCACGACTAGCGGGAGGCCCAACTCCTACGAGCAGTACTTC
>TRBV18|many|TRBD1|TRBJ2-7
CASSLGQGEYEQYF
TGTGCCAGCTCACTAGGACAGGGAGAGTACGAGCAGTACTTC
>TRBV6-4|many|TRBD1|TRBJ1-2
CASSPGTVGYGYTF
TGTGCCAGCAGCCCCGGGACAGTGGGCTATGGCTACACCTTC
>TRBV12-3/TRBV12-4|many|NA|TRBJ1-6
CASSPRGRYSNSPLHF
TGTGCCAGCAGTCCCCGAGGACGTTACTCTAATTCACCCCTCCACTTT
>TRBV3-1|many|TRBD2|TRBJ2-1
CASSHGRWSGRAYNEQFF
TGTGCCAGCAGCCATGGACGGTGGAGCGGGAGGGCCTACAATGAGCAGTTCTTC
>TRBV5-4|many|TRBD2|TRBJ2-1
CASSTALSGGPISYNEQFF
TGTGCCAGCAGCACTGCACTGAGCGGGGGGCCGATTTCCTACAATGAGCAGTTCTTC
>TRBV18|many|NA|TRBJ1-3
CASSPPGVARARGNTIYF
TGTGCCAGCTCACCACCGGGGGTGGCCAGGGCTCGTGGAAACACCATATATTTT
>TRBV19|many|NA|TRBJ1-2
CASSMAGTAYGYTF
TGTGCCAGTAGTATGGCCGGGACGGCCTATGGCTACACCTTC
>TRBV12-3/TRBV12-4|many|NA|TRBJ1-2
CASSRRWDKWYGYTF
TGTGCCAGCAGCAGGAGGTGGGACAAATGGTATGGCTACACCTTC
>TRBV11-3|few|TRBD1|TRBJ2-2
CASSWTGSNTGELFF
TGTGCCAGCAGCTGGACAGGATCGAACACCGGGGAGCTGTTTTTT
>TRBV3-1|many|NA|TRBJ1-2
CASSPGHSNYGYTF
TGTGCCAGCAGCCCGGGACACTCAAACTATGGCTACACCTTC
>TRBV4-1|many|TRBD2|TRBJ2-7
CASSQGLAGSYEQYF
TGCGCCAGCAGCCAAGGACTAGCGGGCTCCTACGAGCAGTACTTC
>TRBV5-1|many|NA|TRBJ1-2
CASSPSLGGERAHGYTF
TGCGCCAGCAGCCCCTCCCTGGGCGGCGAGAGGGCGCATGGCTACACCTTC
>TRBV19|many|NA|TRBJ2-5
CASSISNQETQYF
TGTGCCAGTAGTATAAGCAACCAAGAGACCCAGTACTTC
>TRBV5-1|many|NA|TRBJ1-2
CASSISGDYGGYTF
TGCGCCAGCAGCATCTCAGGGGATTATGGTGGCTACACCTTC
>TRBV12-3/TRBV12-4|NA|NA|TRBJ2-1
CASSYSGGGEQFF
TGTGCCAGCAGTTATAGCGGTGGTGGTGAGCAGTTCTTC
>TRBV5-1|NA|NA|TRBJ2-2
CASSKEVGTGELFF
TGCGCCAGCAGCAAGGAAGTGGGCACCGGGGAGCTGTTTTTT